The rows below give T cell receptor beta chains drawn from one sample of a study of blood T cell repertoires in COVID-19. Using immunoSEQ multiplex PCR, the repertoire was profiled, and TCRdb retains in-frame clones only, with some absent. Counted here are approximately 130,000 clones, 84% occurring once; the ten biggest clones make up around 13%. Sequencing used peripheral blood. These TCRs come from a human donor in a cohort sampled during active COVID-19. The CDR3 runs from the conserved cysteine through the conserved F or W. A D gene is named only where the DNA matches it firmly. The size of a clone is reported for some rows only, either as once, few or many, or as a class for expanded clones.

D gene	CDR3 length	clone size	V gene	J gene	CDR3 protein	CDR3 DNA
NA	14	NA	TRBV11-2	TRBJ1-6	CASSPTDGGQALHF	TGTGCCAGCAGCCCCACAGACGGGGGTCAAGCCCTCCACTTT
TRBD2	15	NA	TRBV7-2	TRBJ2-3	CASSSPAGSTDTQYF	TGTGCCAGCAGCTCGCCAGCGGGGAGCACAGATACGCAGTATTTT
TRBD1	14	NA	TRBV6-5	TRBJ1-5	CASSNGQGRQPQHF	TGTGCCAGCAGTAACGGACAGGGACGTCAGCCCCAGCATTTT
NA	15	NA	TRBV5-1	TRBJ2-1	CASSPQGGDYNEQFF	TGCGCCAGCAGCCCTCAGGGGGGCGATTACAATGAGCAGTTCTTC
TRBD2	13	NA	TRBV5-1	TRBJ2-3	CASSREGTDTQYF	TGCGCCAGCAGCCGGGAGGGCACAGATACGCAGTATTTT
NA	15	NA	TRBV7-6	TRBJ1-5	CASSLFSSSNQPQHF	TGTGCCAGCAGCTTATTTTCGTCCAGCAATCAGCCCCAGCATTTT
NA	12	NA	TRBV2	TRBJ2-3	CAMRTSTDTQYF	TGTGCCATGAGGACTAGCACAGATACGCAGTATTTT
TRBD1	14	NA	TRBV6-5	TRBJ1-6	CASRGTGGNSPLHF	TGTGCCAGCAGGGGGACAGGGGGCAATTCACCCCTCCACTTT
TRBD2	17	NA	TRBV19	TRBJ2-3	CASSIDTTSGVPDTQYF	TGTGCCAGTAGTATAGATACGACTAGCGGGGTCCCAGATACGCAGTATTTT
NA	10	once	TRBV6-4	TRBJ1-1	CASSVGGAFF	TGTGCCAGCAGTGTCGGGGGGGCTTTCTTT
TRBD1	14	NA	TRBV6-5	TRBJ1-2	CASSPVGQVDGYTF	TGTGCCAGCAGTCCTGTGGGACAGGTTGATGGCTACACCTTC